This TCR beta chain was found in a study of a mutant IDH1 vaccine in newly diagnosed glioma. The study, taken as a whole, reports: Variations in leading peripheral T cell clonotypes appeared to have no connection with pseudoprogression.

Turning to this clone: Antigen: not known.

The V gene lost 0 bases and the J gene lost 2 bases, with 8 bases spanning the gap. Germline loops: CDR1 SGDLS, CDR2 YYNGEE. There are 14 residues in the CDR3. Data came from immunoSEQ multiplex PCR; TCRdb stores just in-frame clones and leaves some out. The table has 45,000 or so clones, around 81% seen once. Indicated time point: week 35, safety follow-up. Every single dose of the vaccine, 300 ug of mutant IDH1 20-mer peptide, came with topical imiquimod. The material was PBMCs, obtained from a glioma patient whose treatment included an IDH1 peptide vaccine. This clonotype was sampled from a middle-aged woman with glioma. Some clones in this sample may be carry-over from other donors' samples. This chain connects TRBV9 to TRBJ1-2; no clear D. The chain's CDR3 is CASSVDSRNYGYTF. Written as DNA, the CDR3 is TGTGCCAGCAGCGTAGACAGTAGGAACTATGGCTACACCTTC.